What follows are 24 T cell receptor delta chains derived from one specimen sequenced in a study of gamma-delta chains in newborns, infants, children. TCRdb re-called the reads through CATT. The repertoire holds thousands of delta-chain clones, with approximately 5% as singletons. The sample consisted of blood. The receptors derive from a child who was a newborn, infant or young child, either healthy, febrile or measles-vaccinated (not recorded which).

No V segment was called; the J segment is TRDJ1; no DNA check was done on the table's D call, TRDD3. The CDR3 is 19 residues long. This chain's CDR3 is CSLGEGDFVLPLYTDKLIF. CDR3 bases: TGTTCTCTTGGGGAAGGCGACTTCGTACTCCCTTTGTACACCGATAAACTCATCTTT.

This clone is labeled medium-sized (0.01 to 0.1%). Other nucleotide sequences in the sample specify the same CDR3. The chain joins TRDV2 to TRDJ3, with TRDD3 matching over 11 bases. The germline V gene has CDR1 GEAIGNYY and CDR2 EKD. The CDR3 length is 18 residues. V lost 1 base, J lost 4 bases, and 5 bases stayed unmatched. The CDR3 nucleotides read TGTGCCTGTGACACTGGGGGATACGCGAGTTGGGACACCCGACAGATGTTTTTC. This encodes CACDTGGYASWDTRQMFF.

The chain combines TRDV2 with TRDJ2, with 9 bases that match TRDD3. This CDR3 spans 15 amino acids. The V and J ends lost 1 base and 7 bases, in that order; junction bases with no gene match: 6. The germline CDR1 and CDR2 sequences are GEAIGNYY and EKD. The chain's CDR3 is CACDTLGDPQAQLFF. The CDR3 region has the DNA TGTGCCTGTGACACTCTGGGGGATCCGCAAGCACAACTCTTCTTT.

The sample holds a few counts of this clone. This sequence joins TRDV1 and TRDJ1; a possible D gene is TRDD2 (5 bases). V was trimmed by 3 bases and J by 7 bases, leaving 15 bases between them. Germline CDR1 reads TSWWSYY; CDR2 reads QGS. This CDR3 spans 14 amino acids. The CDR3 protein is CALGELVPVGKLIF. CDR3 DNA sequence: TGTGCTCTTGGGGAGCTGGTTCCTGTCGGTAAACTCATCTTT.

In its sample, this clone was seen a few times. The rearrangement links TRDV2 to TRDJ2, with 12 bases identical to TRDD3. CDR1 is GEAIGNYY and CDR2 is EKD in the germline V gene. The V segment lost 0 bases and the J segment 3 bases; nucleotides outside the gene matches: 10. This CDR3 spans 19 amino acids. CDR3 residues: CACDTVAGGYGGVTAQLFF. In DNA form, the CDR3 reads TGTGCCTGTGACACCGTTGCTGGGGGATACGGGGGTGTGACAGCACAACTCTTCTTT.

About this clone itself: This sequence is one base from a far larger clone and is likely a read error. This same CDR3 is encoded by further DNA sequences in the sample. This rearrangement joins TRDV2 to TRDJ2; TRDD3 matches at 10 bases. The CDR3 consists of 14 residues. Germline CDR1 reads GEAIGNYY; CDR2 reads EKD. CDR3 sequence (DNA): TGTGCCTGCGACATACTGGGGGATACAGCACAACTCTTCTTT. Residues: CACDILGDTAQLFF.

Notes on this clone: Being one base from a much bigger clone, this may be a read error. J is TRDJ3 and V is TRDV2; D is uncertain. The V gene lost 1 base and the J gene lost 0 bases, with 12 bases spanning the gap. The CDR3 loop spans 18 amino acids. Germline CDR1 is GEAIGNYY and CDR2 is EKD. CDR3 coding DNA: TGTGCCTGTGACACGGCCGGATCCAGCTCCTGGGACACCCGACAGATGTTTTTC. Translated, it gives CACDTAGSSSWDTRQMFF.

This rearrangement joins TRDV1 to TRDJ3, with TRDD3 matching 8 bases. In germline, CDR1 is TSWWSYY, CDR2 QGS. Trimming removed 1 base from V and 5 bases from J; junction bases left unmatched: 10. The CDR3 consists of 19 residues. The CDR3 DNA sequence: TGTGCTCTTGGGGAACGGGTACTGGGGGCACTCCGGGACACCCGACAGATGTTTTTC. It codes for CALGERVLGALRDTRQMFF.

This sequence joins TRDV3 and TRDJ1, with TRDD3 matching 10 bases. The J gene, absent from TCRdb, was called here by matching the DNA to germline. Trimming removed 2 bases from V and 10 bases from J; junction bases left unmatched: 19. The CDR3 is 16 amino acids. CDR1 is TVYSNPD and CDR2 is GDNSRS in the germline V gene (reference sequence). The CDR3 loop is CAFRGALQLGDRRLIF. CDR3 nucleotides: TGTGCCTTTCGGGGGGCCCTCCAGCTGGGGGATAGGCGACTCATCTTT.

The sample holds a few counts of this clone. V usage is TRDV1 and J usage is TRDJ1; 9 nucleotides line up with TRDD3. Germline CDR1 reads TSWWSYY; CDR2 reads QGS. J was trimmed by 0 bases and V by 1 base; bases with no gene match: 0. This CDR3 region has 15 residues. CDR3 region: CALGEPGGYTDKLIF. CDR3 in DNA: TGTGCTCTTGGGGAACCTGGGGGATACACCGATAAACTCATCTTT.

This clone was counted a few times. This chain uses TRDV3 with TRDJ1; the D gene is possibly TRDD3 (5 bases). In germline, CDR1 is TVYSNPD, CDR2 GDNSRS (reference sequence). The CDR3 loop spans 13 amino acids. V lost 1 base to trimming and J lost 3 bases, with 12 bases between them. This CDR3 is CAFIFPGSDKLIF. Written as DNA, the CDR3 is TGTGCCTTTATCTTTCCGGGATCCGATAAACTCATCTTT. The entire variable domain, with the rest obtained from reference TRDV3 and TRDJ1, is as follows: CDKVTQSSPDQTVASGSEVVLLCTYDTVYSNPDLFWYRIRPDYSFQFVFYGDNSRSEGADFTQGRFSVKHILTQKAFHLVISPVRTEDSATYYCAFIFPGSDKLIFGKGTRVTVEP.

V gene TRDV2 combines with J gene TRDJ2; 13 bases line up with TRDD3. The V gene's germline CDR1 is GEAIGNYY and CDR2 EKD. V was clipped by 3 bases and J by 0 bases; unmatched bases: 9. The CDR3 sequence is 19 residues long. The CDR3 here is CACDSVTGGYGALTAQLFF. The DNA of the CDR3 is TGTGCCTGTGACTCTGTTACTGGGGGATACGGGGCTTTGACAGCACAACTCTTCTTT.

This clone is termed medium-sized. The V and J genes are TRDV2 and TRDJ1, with 8 positions matching TRDD3. The V and J ends lost 1 base and 0 bases, in that order; junction bases with no gene match: 6. Germline V CDR1 and CDR2: GEAIGNYY, EKD. The CDR3 runs to 16 residues. CDR3 DNA sequence: TGTGCCTGTGACACTCTGGGGGAGACTTACACCGATAAACTCATCTTT. This sequence encodes CACDTLGETYTDKLIF.

This clone turned up a few times. The chain links TRDV2 to TRDJ1, with 12 bases that match TRDD3. The CDR3 covers 22 residues. V lost 3 bases and J lost 4; bases outside the gene matches: 26. Germline V gene data show CDR1 as GEAIGNYY and CDR2 as EKD. The CDR3 is CACDQILGDTQRSQSYIDKLIF. Written as DNA, the CDR3 is TGTGCCTGTGACCAAATACTGGGGGATACTCAAAGATCCCAATCGTACATCGATAAACTCATCTTT.

This clone is termed medium-sized. V usage is TRDV2 and J usage is TRDJ1, with D possibly TRDD3 on 6 matching bases. V shed 0 bases and J shed 3 bases, with 10 bases lying between them. The CDR3 extends over 14 amino acids. The germline gives CDR1 GEAIGNYY, CDR2 EKD. The CDR3 reads CACDTGRYADKLIF. CDR3 sequence (DNA): TGTGCCTGTGACACCGGGAGATACGCCGATAAACTCATCTTT.

The chain is built from TRDV2 and TRDJ3; TRDD3 aligns across 9 bases. Germline assignment: CDR1 GEAIGNYY and CDR2 EKD. With V trimmed by 0 bases and J by 1 base, 3 bases remained unmatched. This CDR3 comprises 18 residues. The CDR3 nucleotides are TGTGCCTGTGACACCGTGGGGGATATTTCCTGGGACACCCGACAGATGTTTTTC. As protein: CACDTVGDISWDTRQMFF.

V and J are TRDV2 and TRDJ1; D perhaps matches TRDD3 (6 bases). Trimming removed 1 base at V and 0 bases at J, with 20 bases between. The CDR3 has 18 amino acids. CDR1 and CDR2 from the germline V gene are GEAIGNYY and EKD. In DNA form, the CDR3 reads TGTGCCTGTGACACAGACGGCGGGGGACCTTCTTACACCGATAAACTCATCTTT. It translates to CACDTDGGGPSYTDKLIF.

This chain uses TRDV2 with TRDJ3; 12 positions match TRDD3. After removal of 1 base from V and 2 bases from J, the junction contained 2 bases not matched to a gene. The CDR3 sequence is 18 residues long. CDR1 and CDR2 (germline): GEAIGNYY, EKD. In nucleotides, the CDR3 is TGTGCCTGTGACACACTGGGGGATACAACCTGGGACACCCGACAGATGTTTTTC. Translated: CACDTLGDTTWDTRQMFF.

This clone was seen a handful of times. This chain uses TRDV2 with TRDJ3; 10 bases line up with TRDD3. J was trimmed by 2 bases and V by 1 base; bases with no gene match: 4. Germline V gives CDR1 GEAIGNYY, CDR2 EKD. CDR3 length: 18 amino acids. CDR3 coding DNA: TGTGCCTGTGACACGGGGGGATACGCGGCCTGGGACACCCGACAGATGTTTTTC. Protein sequence: CACDTGGYAAWDTRQMFF.

Written as DNA, the CDR3 is TGTGCCTCGGGGGGCCTTCCTAAGGTGGGAAGGATACGAGCGACAGCACAACTCTTCTTT. It translates to CASGGLPKVGRIRATAQLFF. The V and J genes are TRDV3 and TRDJ2; D possibly corresponds to TRDD2 (8 bases). CDR1 and CDR2 (germline): TVYSNPD, GDNSRS (reference sequence). The ends were cut back, 4 bases at V and 4 bases at J, with 34 bases in the middle. The CDR3 sequence is 20 residues long.

The rearrangement links TRDV1 to TRDJ1; the match to TRDD3 covers 7 bases. V gave up 0 bases and J gave up 0 bases; unmatched junction bases: 16. Germline V gene lookup returns CDR1 TSWWSYY and CDR2 QGS. The CDR3 covers 20 residues. The CDR3 spells CALGELVPWGAARYTDKLIF. The CDR3 region has the DNA TGTGCTCTTGGGGAACTAGTCCCCTGGGGGGCGGCACGGTACACCGATAAACTCATCTTT.

In this sample, this clone turned up a few times. The chain links TRDV2 to TRDJ3; 8 nucleotides match TRDD3. V was clipped by 1 base and J by 2 bases; unmatched bases: 6. Looked up from germline, CDR1 is GEAIGNYY and CDR2 is EKD. The CDR3 loop spans 18 amino acids. The CDR3 reads CACDTMGYDTWDTRQMFF. CDR3 coding DNA: TGTGCCTGTGACACGATGGGATACGACACCTGGGACACCCGACAGATGTTTTTC.

V gene TRDV2 combines with J gene TRDJ1, with 8 positions matching TRDD3. CDR3 length: 17 amino acids. Germline V CDR1 and CDR2: GEAIGNYY, EKD. Germline trimming cut 1 base from V and 3 bases from J; bases unmatched to any gene: 12. CDR3 in amino acids: CACDTLSGGYGADKLIF. The CDR3 nucleotides are TGTGCCTGTGACACTTTATCGGGGGGATATGGTGCCGATAAACTCATCTTT.

A remark on this clone: A much bigger clone sits one base away, suggesting this may be a read error. The chain recombines TRDV2 with TRDJ2; 10 bases match TRDD3. The CDR3 is 15 amino acids. The germline V gene has CDR1 GEAIGNYY and CDR2 EKD. V trimming: 3 bases; J trimming: 5 bases; junction bases outside the gene matches: 5. The CDR3 spells CACDPLLGDTAQLFF. In DNA, the CDR3 is TGTGCCTGTGACCCTTTACTGGGGGATACAGCACAACTCTTCTTT.